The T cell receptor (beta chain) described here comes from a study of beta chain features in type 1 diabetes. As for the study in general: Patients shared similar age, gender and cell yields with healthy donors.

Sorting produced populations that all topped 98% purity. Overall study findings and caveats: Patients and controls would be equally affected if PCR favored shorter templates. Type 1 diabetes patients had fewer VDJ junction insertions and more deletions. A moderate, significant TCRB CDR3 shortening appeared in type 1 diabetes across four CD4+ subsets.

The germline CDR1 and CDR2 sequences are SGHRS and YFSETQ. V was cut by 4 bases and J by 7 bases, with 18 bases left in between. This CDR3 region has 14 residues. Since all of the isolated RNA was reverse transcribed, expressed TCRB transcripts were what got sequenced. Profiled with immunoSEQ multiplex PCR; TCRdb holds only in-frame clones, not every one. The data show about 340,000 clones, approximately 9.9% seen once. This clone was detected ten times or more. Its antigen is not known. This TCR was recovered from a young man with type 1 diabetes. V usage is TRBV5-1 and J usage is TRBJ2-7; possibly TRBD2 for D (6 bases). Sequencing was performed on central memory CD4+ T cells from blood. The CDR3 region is CASSTGTPAEEQYF. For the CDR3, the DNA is TGCGCCAGCAGCACCGGGACTCCGGCGGAAGAGCAGTACTTC.